The rows below give T cell receptor beta chains drawn from one sample of a study of blood T cells in healthy people across ages. TCRdb fed the 5' RACE reads into MiXCR, producing one record per CDR3 protein. This sample has some 920,000 distinct CDR3 sequences, with around 54% found just once. Sequencing was done on a sample of blood. The receptors were sampled from a woman aged 55 to 70 in good health. Both conserved end residues are part of each CDR3.

TRBV6-6	TRBJ2-7	CASTLSGQGKNEQYF
TRBV28	TRBJ2-3	CASSLSGLAGGTSTDTQYF
TRBV7-9	TRBJ2-7	CASSLGRRDRVTYEQYF
TRBV24-1	TRBJ2-1	CATSDMGPSGNEQFF
TRBV20-1	TRBJ2-3	CSARSSGRADTQYF
TRBV4-2	TRBJ2-5	CASSQFSGRASETQYF
TRBV12-3/TRBV12-4	TRBJ1-2	CASSLGPPAYGYTF
TRBV6-2/TRBV6-3	TRBJ2-1	CASTDLVEQFF
TRBV28	TRBJ2-7	CASVQGLAGGYEQYF
TRBV3-1	TRBJ2-5	CASSHGAGGVWETQYF
TRBV24-1	TRBJ2-3	CATTGTSGSGSDTQYF
TRBV6-5	TRBJ2-1	CASRPFRAVRNNEQFF
TRBV25-1	TRBJ2-6	CASSEPDLGANVLTF
TRBV4-1	TRBJ2-1	CASSGEGLAGENEQFF
TRBV20-1	TRBJ2-7	CSARDTNGRYEQYF
TRBV28	TRBJ2-5	CASSWPLTSGSWGAQYF
TRBV5-1	TRBJ2-5	CASSLNGREETQYF
TRBV6-1	.	CASSADGISYEQYF
TRBV29-1	TRBJ2-1	CRRRGTYNEQFF
TRBV28	TRBJ1-2	CASSLWAATRSGYTF
TRBV7-9	TRBJ1-2	CASTGQANYGYTF
TRBV9	TRBJ2-1	CASSRSGMGGNEQFF
TRBV29-1	TRBJ1-2	CSIADRVGYGYTF
TRBV4-1	TRBJ2-3	CASSQGQGDTQYF
TRBV12-3/TRBV12-4	TRBJ2-1	CASSLDQSHFSGSSYNEQFF
TRBV6-1	TRBJ2-3	CASSAKGQGFSDTQYF
TRBV6-6	TRBJ2-3	CASSYRSGRRAIDTQYF
TRBV28	TRBJ2-1	CASQKSGRDEQFF